Listed here are 21 T cell receptor beta chains from one sample, sequenced in a study of T cells after yellow fever vaccination. Each CDR3 protein gets one entry after TCRdb re-called the 5' RACE reads with MiXCR. This sample has 300,000 to 400,000 distinct CDR3 sequences, with under 15% found just once. This specimen consisted of CD4+ T cells sorted from PBMCs, obtained 15 days after the yellow fever booster vaccination. The receptors were sampled from a man aged 18 to 30 who received the YFV17D yellow fever vaccine.

This chain joins TRBV20-1 and TRBJ2-5, with D tentatively TRBD1 or TRBD2 (6 bases each). The CDR3 loop spans 13 amino acids. Per the germline V gene, CDR1 is DFQATT and CDR2 is SNEGSKA (reference sequence). V was cut by 4 bases and J by 5 bases, with 14 bases left in between. The CDR3 DNA sequence: TGCAGTGCTACCGGGGGCAGACGGGAGACCCAGTACTTC. Protein: CSATGGRRETQYF.

Only a few counts were recorded for this clonotype. The chain employs TRBV6-2 or TRBV6-3 and TRBJ2-3; 8 bases match TRBD2. The V gene's germline CDR1 is MNHEY and CDR2 SVGEGT. CDR3 size: 13 residues. V lost 5 bases and J lost 9; bases outside the gene matches: 7. CDR3 region: CASSSGGTSTQYF. The CDR3 DNA follows: TGTGCCAGCAGTAGCGGGGGTACCAGCACGCAGTATTTT.

This clonotype was observed a handful of times. The chain employs TRBV29-1 and TRBJ1-1; D not resolved. This CDR3 region has 13 residues. The V and J ends lost 2 bases and 0 bases respectively, with 7 bases between them. The germline CDR1 and CDR2 sequences are SQVTM and ANQGSEA. The CDR3 DNA follows: TGCAGCGTTGAAATACAGATGAACACTGAAGCTTTCTTT. Protein product: CSVEIQMNTEAFF.

The genes are TRBV7-3 and TRBJ2-1; no reliable D call. V lost 4 bases, J lost 15 bases, and 19 bases lay in between. The CDR3 has 13 residues. Germline CDR1 SGHTA, CDR2 FQGTGA. The chain's CDR3 is CASSSPLGPRRFF. The CDR3 DNA sequence: TGTGCCAGCAGCTCACCCCTTGGGCCTAGACGGTTCTTC.

This clonotype was observed a few times. The rearrangement joins TRBV27 to TRBJ1-1, with no clear D. V shed 5 bases and J shed 3 bases, with 22 bases lying between them. This CDR3 is built from 17 residues. The germline V gene encodes CDR1 MNHEY and CDR2 SMNVEV (reference sequence). Here the CDR3 DNA reads TGTGCCAGCAGTCTCACAAAGGTGAAACTGAGGGACACTGAAGCTTTCTTT. Protein: CASSLTKVKLRDTEAFF.

CDR3 in amino acids: CASSLVPIPNTEAFF. The CDR3 DNA sequence: TGTGCCAGCAGCCTCGTCCCGATCCCAAACACTGAAGCTTTCTTT. V is TRBV7-2 and J is TRBJ1-1; D unclear. The CDR3 has 15 residues. V was shortened by 5 bases and J by 2 bases, with 15 bases between the two germline ends. In germline, CDR1 is SGHTA, CDR2 FQGNSA.

This clonotype appeared a few times. V is TRBV5-4 and J is TRBJ2-1; 13 nucleotides line up with TRBD2. With V trimmed by 2 bases and J by 4 bases, 3 bases remained unmatched. Germline V gene sequence: CDR1 SGHNT, CDR2 YYREEE (reference sequence). CDR3 length: 16 amino acids. In DNA form, the CDR3 reads TGTGCCAGCAGCTTCCCGGGACTAGCGGGGTACAATGAGCAGTTCTTC. Encoded protein: CASSFPGLAGYNEQFF.

The V gene is TRBV5-1, the J gene TRBJ1-1; tentatively, D is TRBD1 (5 bases). The CDR3 loop spans 15 amino acids. Trimming took off 0 bases at V and 4 bases at J, with 13 bases between the two ends. CDR1 SGHRS and CDR2 YFSETQ come from the germline V gene. The CDR3: CASSLARGRVTEAFF. The CDR3 region has the DNA TGCGCCAGCAGCTTGGCGCGGGGACGGGTCACTGAAGCTTTCTTT.

This clonotype has only a few counts. The chain recombines TRBV19 with TRBJ1-1; 7 nucleotides agree with TRBD1. Germline CDR1 is LNHDA and CDR2 is SQIVND (reference sequence). J gave up 0 bases and V 6 bases, and 7 bases lay outside the gene matches. CDR3 length: 15 amino acids. The DNA of the CDR3 is TGTGCCAGTAGGGTTACAGGGGTCATGAACACTGAAGCTTTCTTT. Amino acid sequence: CASRVTGVMNTEAFF.

The rearrangement uses TRBV18 and TRBJ1-5; D unresolved. This CDR3 has 13 amino acids. Germline lookup yields CDR1 KGHSH and CDR2 LQKENI. V gave up 2 bases and J gave up 1 base, with 3 bases separating them. The CDR3 DNA reads TGTGCCAGCTCACCAGCCAGCAATCAGCCCCAGCATTTT. Translated: CASSPASNQPQHF.

In this sample, this clonotype turned up a few times. The chain joins TRBV5-6 to TRBJ2-7; D unresolved. The CDR3 totals 16 residues. V gave up 4 bases and J gave up 3 bases, with 20 bases separating them. The germline V gene encodes CDR1 SGHDT and CDR2 YYEEEE. The CDR3 here is CASSHEALTLYYEQYV. In nucleotides, the CDR3 is TGTGCCAGCAGCCATGAAGCCCTGACACTATACTACGAGCAGTACGTC.

This clonotype was counted ten times or more. V usage is TRBV18 and J usage is TRBJ1-6; D is unresolved. Germline lookup yields CDR1 KGHSH and CDR2 LQKENI. Trimming took 6 bases from V and 0 from J, leaving 15 bases between them. The CDR3 has 17 amino acids. For the CDR3, the DNA is TGTGCCAGCTCCCTCCGCGCGACGGGCTCCTATAATTCACCCCTCCACTTT. Its protein product is CASSLRATGSYNSPLHF.

This clonotype was counted between two and nine times. CDR3 in DNA: TGTGCCAGCAGCTTGTCAGGACAGGTAGCTTTCTTT. It specifies CASSLSGQVAFF. V and J are TRBV5-6 and TRBJ1-1, with 7 bases matching TRBD1. This CDR3 is built from 12 residues. The germline V gene has CDR1 SGHDT and CDR2 YYEEEE. The V segment lost 1 base and the J segment 10 bases; nucleotides outside the gene matches: 4. Using reference TRBV5-6 and TRBJ1-1 for the parts outside the CDR3, the full variable domain is DAGVTQSPTHLIKTRGQQVTLRCSPKSGHDTVSWYQQALGQGPQFIFQYYEEEERQRGNFPDRFSGHQFPNYSSELNVNALLLGDSALYLCASSLSGQVAFFGQGTRLTVV.

V is TRBV12-3 or TRBV12-4 and J is TRBJ2-3, with 7 bases lining up with TRBD2. The V segment lost 3 bases and the J segment 0 bases; nucleotides outside the gene matches: 3. This CDR3 comprises 15 residues. This CDR3 reads CASSFRRGSTDTQYF. CDR3 sequence (DNA): TGTGCCAGCAGTTTTCGGCGGGGGAGCACAGATACGCAGTATTTT.

The rearrangement uses TRBV5-8 and TRBJ2-3; D ambiguous. In germline, CDR1 is SGHTS, CDR2 YDEGEE. The CDR3 totals 11 residues. V was clipped by 2 bases and J by 13 bases, with 11 bases between them. This CDR3 reads CASSFGPDKYF. The CDR3 bases are TGTGCCAGCAGCTTCGGGCCTGATAAGTATTTT.

This clonotype was counted a few times. CDR3 sequence (DNA): TGTGCCAGCAGCTTGATGGGGGAAAACACTGAAGCTTTCTTT. Translated, it gives CASSLMGENTEAFF. The chain employs TRBV7-6 and TRBJ1-1; the D gene is possibly TRBD1 (5 bases). Trimming cost V 3 bases and J 2 bases, with 10 bases left between them. Germline CDR1 SGHVS, CDR2 FNYEAQ. This CDR3 comprises 14 residues.

The chain combines TRBV4-2 with TRBJ2-2; maybe TRBD2 (5 bases). The CDR3 extends over 15 amino acids. Germline V gene lookup returns CDR1 LGHNA and CDR2 YNFKEQ. Trimming removed 6 bases from V and 4 bases from J, with 15 bases in between. CDR3 DNA sequence: TGTGCCAGCAGGAGGGATGGAGGTTTCACCGGGGAGCTGTTTTTT. Encoded protein: CASRRDGGFTGELFF.

This clonotype has ten or more counts. The chain employs TRBV7-6 and TRBJ2-5; tentative D call: TRBD2 (5 bases). The CDR3 length is 14 residues. Trimming pared 4 bases from V and 3 bases from J, leaving 12 bases between. Germline values: CDR1 SGHVS, CDR2 FNYEAQ. CDR3 in DNA: TGTGCCAGCAGCTCGTGGACGGGAAAAGAGACCCAGTACTTC. It codes for CASSSWTGKETQYF.

J is TRBJ2-2 and V is TRBV11-2; possible D gene TRBD1, 5 bases. Trimming cost V 3 bases and J 2 bases, with 10 bases left between them. Germline V gene sequence: CDR1 SGHAT, CDR2 FQNNGV. This CDR3 comprises 15 residues. The CDR3 loop is CASSFAQANTGELFF. The DNA of the CDR3 is TGTGCCAGCAGCTTCGCACAGGCTAACACCGGGGAGCTGTTTTTT.

J is TRBJ2-7 and V is TRBV11-2; 8 bases fit TRBD1. Germline V gene lookup returns CDR1 SGHAT and CDR2 FQNNGV. V gave up 3 bases and J gave up 3 bases; unmatched junction bases: 4. The CDR3 is made up of 14 amino acids. The CDR3 region has the DNA TGTGCCAGCAGCTTGGACAGGGCACTCTACGAGCAGTACTTC. Translation gives CASSLDRALYEQYF.

This clonotype has a handful of counts. The chain carries TRBV5-1 and TRBJ2-5; the match to TRBD2 covers 11 bases. The V segment lost 5 bases and the J segment 2 bases; nucleotides outside the gene matches: 8. There are 16 residues in the CDR3. Germline CDR1 SGHRS, CDR2 YFSETQ. CDR3 sequence: CASSSGGAGRQETQYF. In DNA, the CDR3 is TGCGCCAGCAGTAGCGGGGGGGCCGGGAGGCAAGAGACCCAGTACTTC. The full variable domain, its missing parts supplied by reference TRBV5-1 and TRBJ2-5, is KAGVTQTPRYLIKTRGQQVTLSCSPISGHRSVSWYQQTPGQGLQFLFEYFSETQRNKGNFPGRFSGRQFSNSRSEMNVSTLELGDSALYLCASSSGGAGRQETQYFGPGTRLLVL.